The rows below give T cell receptor beta chains drawn from one sample of a study of CXCR3-negative and CXCR3-positive naive CD8 T cells. TCRdb reworked the 5' RACE reads into one entry per CDR3 protein, no DNA. This table lists 85,000 to 90,000 distinct CDR3 sequences. Material: naive CXCR3+ CD8+ T cells from blood. These receptors originate from a human donor in good health. Some clones in this sample may be carry-over from other donors' samples. The CDR3 runs from the conserved cysteine through the conserved F or W.

j_gene | v_gene | CDR3aa
TRBJ2-7 | TRBV4-1 | CASSRNEGDRRYEQYF
TRBJ2-5 | TRBV6-2/TRBV6-3 | CASSYNGLPTETQYF
TRBJ1-1 | TRBV29-1 | CSVARGGTEAFF
TRBJ2-7 | TRBV4-1 | CASSAGTLPSYEQYF
TRBJ2-7 | TRBV28 | CTSSFAGYEQYF
TRBJ2-7 | TRBV6-1 | CASSENFGEQYF
TRBJ2-7 | TRBV3-1 | CASSQRQYYEQYF
TRBJ2-1 | TRBV19 | CASSILGLKGVDEQFF
TRBJ2-7 | TRBV13 | CASREGPHEQYF
TRBJ2-1 | TRBV5-1 | CASSRTSENEQFF
TRBJ2-7 | TRBV4-2 | CASSQPGSYEQYF
TRBJ1-1 | TRBV5-5 | CASSPWARGGTEAFF
TRBJ1-5 | TRBV27 | CATSQGSRQPQHF
TRBJ2-2 | TRBV5-1 | CASSLDSTNTGELFF
TRBJ2-3 | TRBV5-4 | CASSLAVAYPSTDTQYF
TRBJ2-5 | TRBV4-1 | CASSQTPGLAGVRETQYF
TRBJ2-5 | TRBV4-3 | CASSPSPWGGGQETQYF
TRBJ2-1 | TRBV25-1 | CASSESGPRFNEQFF
TRBJ1-1 | TRBV15 | CATKTTGINTEAFF
TRBJ2-1 | TRBV6-6 | CASSPRGPLEMGQFF
TRBJ2-1 | TRBV28 | CASSLPGQDRPSSYNEQFF
TRBJ1-5 | TRBV19 | CASSATGDRSQPQHF
TRBJ1-6 | TRBV20-1 | CRAGENSPLHF
TRBJ2-1 | TRBV28 | CASSLFTDGSYNEQFF
TRBJ2-3 | TRBV28 | CASSLQGIGDSGLDTDTQYF
TRBJ2-1 | TRBV27 | CASTIGGRGAYNEQFF
TRBJ1-1 | TRBV30 | CAWSFLSQDHGDTEAFF
TRBJ2-1 | TRBV12-3/TRBV12-4 | CASSLEHRGGEQFF
TRBJ2-3 | TRBV7-2 | CASCWGGADTQYF
TRBJ1-2 | TRBV28 | CASSPGLPSGGYTF
TRBJ2-7 | TRBV5-1 | CASSYHWRSYEQYF
TRBJ1-2 | TRBV14 | CASSQATGGAYGYTF
TRBJ2-7 | TRBV13 | CASSFAGEGYEQYF
TRBJ2-7 | TRBV28 | CASSTDGPYEQYF
TRBJ2-5 | TRBV27 | CASSLRGLAQETQYF
TRBJ1-1 | TRBV5-1 | CASSLADLGTEAFF
TRBJ2-7 | TRBV20-1 | CSAPLGGEQYF
TRBJ2-7 | TRBV7-9 | CASSLQVYEQYF
TRBJ2-6 | TRBV6-5 | CASSPTVSGANVLTF
TRBJ2-3 | TRBV6-5 | CASSYSTESTDTQYF